The entry that follows covers one TCR beta chain sequence. Its antigen is currently not known. No per-base quality is available; no much larger clone lies one base away. The germline V gene yields SGHTA for CDR1 and FQGTGA for CDR2. V is shortened by 2 bases, J by 3 bases, and the region joining them spans 2 bases. The CDR3 runs 11 amino acids, cysteine and phenylalanine included. Left in the record is the CDR3 DNA by itself, 33 bases read in frame from the first base. The collaborating institutions used their own protocols to collect whole blood in K2EDTA tubes. For TCRbeta analysis, collaborators shipped samples in one of three forms: frozen whole blood, isolated PBMCs, or DNA extracted from either of those sample types. This record belongs to a study of blood T cell repertoires in COVID-19 (dated by TCRdb to 2019 to 2021). Context from the whole study: Samples covering the acute and convalescent phases of COVID-19 were provided by collaborators in the United States, Italy and Spain. Where available, HLA class I and class II types were obtained from metadata supplied by the sample provider rather than from assay-based typing. The repertoires were released in a freely available public database intended as a resource for research on the immune response to SARS-CoV-2. The samples were drawn from the first 160 participants of the ongoing ImmuneRACE study and from 950 to 1,500 subjects provided by 6 global collaborators. The prospective study material was composed of cDNA or gDNA derived from T cells, B-cell-depleted T cells, or PBMCs. The sample metadata nearly always contained a de-identified subject ID, COVID-19 status, age in years and sex. Subjects who had been exposed to COVID-19, were actively infected with it, or had recovered from it provided the deeply sampled blood TCRbeta repertoires that made up the dataset.

TCRbeta CDR3 regions were amplified from genomic DNA by means of the immunoSEQ Assay, a bias-controlled multiplex PCR. On the authors' methods: Within the assay, amplification of reference gene primers was used to estimate how many nucleated cells each sample contained. Sequence reads were collapsed and filtered to measure the absolute abundance of every unique TCRbeta CDR3 rearrangement. Productive Simpson clonality was computed per sample as the square root of Simpson's diversity index over productive rearrangements. TCRdb obtained this table from immuneACCESS and retained in-frame rearrangements with V and J assigned. These tables miss some clones; where compared with another copy, unresolved V genes account for less than half of the shortfall, and the remainder is unexplained. V and J calls and clone size follow that table, whereas D and trimming were derived from the DNA. The sample table holds just over 75,000 clones, of which roughly 80% were seen once. Over 4.5% of the sample belongs to the ten largest clones.

The study at large found these results: Clinical and demographic metadata were provided uncurated, with the amount varying by source and participant.

The specimen was peripheral blood. This sequence was found in a man aged 55 to 70 with active or convalescent COVID-19. The chain links TRBV7-3 with TRBJ2-7, with the D gene not clear enough to name. Here the CDR3 is given as CASSLHYEQYF. The sequenced DNA is TGTGCCAGCAGCTTACACTACGAGCAGTACTTC.